The rows below give T cell receptor beta chains drawn from one sample of a study of vaccination effects on CD4 cells after COVID-19. Some clones are missing from TCRdb's copy, which holds only in-frame ones; the method was immunoSEQ multiplex PCR. This table has roughly 35,000 clones, about 75% appearing once. The antigens these receptors bind are not known. This specimen was CD4+ T cells from PBMCs cultured without peptide, taken after COVID-19 vaccination. These receptors were taken from a human donor who had a prior SARS-CoV-2 infection. The CDR3 runs from the conserved cysteine through the conserved F or W. A row's size may be missing; if present it is once, few, many or a size class.

TRBJ1-5 | - | TRBV5-6 | CASGQEANQPQHF
TRBJ2-1 | once | TRBV11-2 | CASSLGSSYNEQFF
TRBJ2-5 | once | TRBV9 | CASSASYQETQYF
TRBJ2-3 | - | TRBV5-4 | CASSPWGQGAPDTQYF
TRBJ2-3 | - | TRBV21-1 | CASSQATSGPNFDTQYF
TRBJ2-7 | few | TRBV5-1 | CASSPAAGELYEQYF
TRBJ1-1 | - | TRBV6-1 | CASSEISGGRLNTEAFF
TRBJ2-1 | few | TRBV2 | CASSWALSSYNEQFF
TRBJ1-1 | - | TRBV19 | CASSSPEGGGNTEAFF
TRBJ2-5 | - | TRBV11-2 | CASSHSKETQYF
TRBJ1-1 | - | TRBV3-1/TRBV3-2 | CASGRTGRNTEAFF
TRBJ1-4 | - | TRBV29-1 | CSVRQGASEKLFF
TRBJ2-5 | - | TRBV5-6 | CASSSTGVVETQYF
TRBJ2-2 | - | TRBV6-5 | CATRIFSTGELFF
TRBJ1-5 | - | TRBV10-3 | CAISESATENQPQHF
TRBJ1-3 | - | TRBV2 | CASSEVAGDFISGNTIYF
TRBJ1-3 | once | TRBV3-1/TRBV3-2 | CASSQGPGNTIYF
TRBJ2-3 | - | TRBV7-9 | CASNFGGWDTQYF
TRBJ2-1 | - | TRBV10-2 | CASDRTESYNEQFF
TRBJ2-1 | - | TRBV2 | CASSGPHGTSGRIGYNEQFF
TRBJ2-1 | - | TRBV19 | CASSTLLAGGALLF
TRBJ1-4 | - | TRBV5-1 | CASSLDSATNEKLFF